The following is a T cell receptor (beta chain) sequence with its context. Antigen: not known. This specimen belongs to a study of blood T cells in healthy people across ages. Study-level results: Naive T cell percentage and TCR beta diversity correlated strongly. Both higher diversity and more naive CD4+ cells marked long-lived donors when set against aged donors.

Together with a sample-barcoded 5' primer, a J-beta primer mix was included in a second PCR lasting roughly 6 to 12 cycles. All samples yielded 2.5 million or more CDR3-containing paired-end reads. Each CDR3 protein gets one entry after TCRdb re-called the 5' RACE reads with MiXCR. The table lists 800,000 to 950,000 distinct CDR3 sequences, roughly 52% of them singletons. Peripheral blood was drawn, about 9.1 milliliters per donor. The CDR3 is 15 amino acids. With 6 bases clipped from V and 1 base from J, the junction kept 5 bases outside the gene matches. Germline CDR1 MDHEN, CDR2 SYDVKM. The sequence was obtained from a man aged 25-45 years in good health. The rearrangement links TRBV28 to TRBJ2-3; TRBD1 matches 9 bases. The sequencing input was blood. The CDR3 spells CASSTQGAGTDTQYF. CDR3 nucleotides: TGTGCCAGCAGCACACAGGGGGCTGGCACAGATACGCAGTATTTT.